These 5 T cell receptor beta chains were sequenced from one sample in a study of OX40 agonist ivuxolimab in advanced cancers. Data came from immunoSEQ multiplex PCR; TCRdb stores just in-frame clones and leaves some out. The table includes about 24,000 clones, about three quarters detected once. The sequences come from CD4+ or CD8+ T cells sorted from blood, collected in a trial of the OX40 agonist ivuxolimab. Receptors originate from an adult with an advanced solid tumor such as melanoma, head and neck, liver or kidney cancer.

The chain recombines TRBV10-3 with TRBJ2-2; a weak D match, TRBD2 (5 bases). V shed 5 bases and J shed 0 bases, with 10 bases lying between them. This CDR3 is built from 15 residues. The germline V gene encodes CDR1 ENHRY and CDR2 SYGVKD. CDR3 coding DNA: TGTGCCATCAGTTCCCGGGGTACGAACACCGGGGAGCTGTTTTTT. This translates into CAISSRGTNTGELFF.

This clone was recorded once. The V call is TRBV11-3, the J call TRBJ2-2; no clear D gene. The germline V gene has CDR1 SGHNT and CDR2 YENEEA. V was cut by 1 base and J by 4 bases, with 4 bases left in between. The CDR3 is 13 amino acids. The CDR3 loop reads CASSLGGTGELFF. In nucleotides, the CDR3 is TGTGCCAGCAGCTTAGGGGGCACCGGGGAGCTGTTTTTT. The complete variable domain, with remaining parts taken from reference TRBV11-3 and TRBJ2-2, reads EAGVVQSPRYKIIEKKQPVAFWCNPISGHNTLYWYLQNLGQGPELLIRYENEEAVDDSQLPKDRFSAERLKGVDSTLKIQPAELGDSAVYLCASSLGGTGELFFGEGSRLTVL.

This chain links TRBV13 with TRBJ1-4; TRBD1 might be the D (5 bases). The V end lost 5 bases, the J end lost 7 bases, and 17 bases lay between the germline ends. CDR3 length equals 15 residues. CDR1 PRHDT and CDR2 FYEKMQ come from the germline V gene (reference sequence). The CDR3 spells CASSPSPGTGEKLFF. CDR3 nucleotide sequence: TGTGCCAGCAGCCCTAGTCCCGGGACGGGTGAAAAACTGTTTTTT.

This clone was counted a few times. The rearrangement uses TRBV7-2 and TRBJ1-5; D is unresolved. Trimming stripped 8 bases from V and 1 base from J, with 6 bases between. The CDR3 loop spans 12 amino acids. The germline gives CDR1 SGHTA, CDR2 FQGNSA. The DNA for the CDR3 is TGTGCCAGCGGGTCAAGCAATCAGCCCCAGCATTTT. It specifies CASGSSNQPQHF. Drawing the rest from reference TRBV7-2 and TRBJ1-5, the complete variable domain is GAGVSQSPSNKVTEKGKDVELRCDPISGHTALYWYRQSLGQGLEFLIYFQGNSAPDKSGLPSDRFSAERTGGSVSTLTIQRTQQEDSAVYLCASGSSNQPQHFGDGTRLSIL.

V and J are TRBV7-9 and TRBJ1-6; D unresolved. The length of the CDR3 is 16 residues. V gave up 6 bases and J gave up 9 bases, with 21 bases separating them. Germline V CDR1 and CDR2: SEHNR, FQNEAQ (reference sequence). CDR3 sequence: CASSETAGFVGSPLHF. The CDR3 DNA follows: TGTGCCAGCAGTGAGACCGCGGGATTTGTGGGTTCACCCCTCCACTTT.